Shown below are 30 T cell receptor beta chains from a single sample sequenced in a study of cytomegalovirus exposure and HLA in healthy donors. The PCR made use of 60 Vbeta and 13 Jbeta primers. The protocol was immunoSEQ multiplex PCR, while the TCRdb copy is restricted to in-frame clones and leaves out a portion. The sample has 200,000 or so clones; roughly 84% are singletons. The sequencing sample was made of PBMCs. The receptors come from a girl under three years old in good health and CMV-seronegative.

The rearrangement joins TRBV4-2 to TRBJ1-1, with D unresolved. The CDR3 totals 13 residues. V was pared by 0 bases and J by 12 bases, with 14 bases between. Germline CDR1 reads LGHNA; CDR2 reads YNFKEQ. CDR3 DNA sequence: TGTGCCAGCAGCCAAGAGGAGGCTGGCTATCCTTTCTTT. This encodes CASSQEEAGYPFF.

This chain links TRBV6-5 with TRBJ1-1, with 7 bases aligning to TRBD1. Looked up from germline, CDR1 is MNHEY and CDR2 is SVGAGI. The junction had 12 bases not matched to a gene; V was cut back by 7 bases and J by 4 bases. This CDR3 is built from 15 residues. CDR3 DNA: TGTGCCAGCAATAAAATACAGGGGAGTGGCACTGAAGCTTTCTTT. This translates into CASNKIQGSGTEAFF.

The rearrangement joins TRBV7-2 to TRBJ2-2; D gene ambiguous. The V end was cut by 1 base, the J end by 0 bases, with 6 bases between. The germline CDR1 and CDR2 sequences are SGHTA and FQGNSA. The CDR3 contains 15 residues. The CDR3, as DNA: TGTGCCAGCAGCTTAGTGGCGGCGAACACCGGGGAGCTGTTTTTT. Translation: CASSLVAANTGELFF. Full variable domain (remainder filled in from reference TRBV7-2 and TRBJ2-2): GAGVSQSPSNKVTEKGKDVELRCDPISGHTALYWYRQSLGQGLEFLIYFQGNSAPDKSGLPSDRFSAERTGGSVSTLTIQRTQQEDSAVYLCASSLVAANTGELFFGEGSRLTVL.

V gene TRBV7-3 combines with J gene TRBJ1-3, with 7 nucleotides matching TRBD1. The V and J ends lost 4 bases and 0 bases, in that order; junction bases with no gene match: 9. The V gene's germline CDR1 is SGHTA and CDR2 FQGTGA. CDR3 length equals 17 residues. The CDR3 nucleotides are TGTGCCAGCAGCTCTTTACACCGGGACAGCTCTGGAAACACCATATATTTT. Protein: CASSSLHRDSSGNTIYF.

The chain recombines TRBV4-2 with TRBJ2-2; 8 positions agree with TRBD1. The CDR3 runs 18 residues. V gave up 0 bases and J gave up 0 bases; unmatched junction bases: 6. Looked up from germline, CDR1 is LGHNA and CDR2 is YNFKEQ. DNA of the CDR3: TGTGCCAGCAGCCAAGACGATAGGACAGGGACGAACACCGGGGAGCTGTTTTTT. Its protein product is CASSQDDRTGTNTGELFF.

This chain connects TRBV7-9 to TRBJ2-5; tentatively, D is TRBD1 (6 bases). The V and J ends lost 5 bases and 2 bases respectively, with 9 bases between them. Per the germline V gene, CDR1 is SEHNR and CDR2 is FQNEAQ (reference sequence). The length of the CDR3 is 13 residues. In DNA form, the CDR3 reads TGTGCCAGCAGCCCGAGGGGGCAAGAGACCCAGTACTTC. Its protein product is CASSPRGQETQYF.

The rearrangement uses TRBV7-8 and TRBJ2-3, with D possibly being TRBD2 (6 bases). The V end lost 4 bases, the J end lost 0 bases, and 20 bases lay between the germline ends. Germline CDR1 reads SGHVS; CDR2 reads FQNEAQ. The CDR3 sequence is 18 residues long. Here the CDR3 DNA reads TGTGCCAGCAGCTCGGTCGGAGGGCCACGTGCTAGCACAGATACGCAGTATTTT. Translating it yields CASSSVGGPRASTDTQYF.

CDR3 DNA: TGTGCCAGCAGTTACTCGGGACATGCCTATGGCTACACCTTC. Translated: CASSYSGHAYGYTF. The J gene is TRBJ1-2, the V gene TRBV6-6; D is perhaps TRBD1 (6 bases). The germline V gene encodes CDR1 MNHNY and CDR2 SVGAGI (reference sequence). This CDR3 is built from 14 residues. The V end was cut by 0 bases, the J end by 4 bases, with 9 bases between.

This chain joins TRBV29-1 and TRBJ2-3; weak D call: TRBD1 (7 bases). The CDR3 is 13 residues long. Germline CDR1 and CDR2: SQVTM and ANQGSEA. The V end lost 4 bases, the J end lost 5 bases, and 13 bases lay between the germline ends. The CDR3 loop is CSVVQGGGDTQYF. Written as DNA, the CDR3 is TGCAGCGTTGTGCAGGGGGGAGGAGATACGCAGTATTTT.

The V call is TRBV27, the J call TRBJ2-7; tentative D call: TRBD2 (5 bases). V lost 2 bases and J 0 bases, leaving 11 bases between the germline ends. CDR3 size: 15 residues. Germline V gives CDR1 MNHEY, CDR2 SMNVEV (reference sequence). For the CDR3, the DNA is TGTGCCAGCAGTTTACTAGCCCGCAGCTCCTACGAGCAGTACTTC. The encoded protein is CASSLLARSSYEQYF.

The chain uses TRBV27 and TRBJ1-2; D might be TRBD1 (6 bases). CDR3 length equals 12 residues. Germline CDR1 MNHEY, CDR2 SMNVEV (reference sequence). Trimming took off 4 bases at V and 6 bases at J, with 9 bases between the two ends. CDR3 amino acids: CASSSYRDGYTF. CDR3 DNA sequence: TGTGCCAGCAGTTCCTACAGGGATGGCTACACCTTC.

There are a few counts of this clone. The rearrangement joins TRBV5-1 to TRBJ2-1, with a weak D call TRBD2 (6 bases). CDR3 size: 15 residues. In germline, CDR1 is SGHRS, CDR2 YFSETQ. Between the trimmed V and J ends, which lost 0 bases and 12 bases, there was a span of 19 bases. The CDR3 nucleotides are TGCGCCAGCAGCTTGGCGGAGGGAGGTAGAGTGTCGCAGTTCTTC. This gives the protein CASSLAEGGRVSQFF. Variable domain in full (rest from reference TRBV5-1 and TRBJ2-1): KAGVTQTPRYLIKTRGQQVTLSCSPISGHRSVSWYQQTPGQGLQFLFEYFSETQRNKGNFPGRFSGRQFSNSRSEMNVSTLELGDSALYLCASSLAEGGRVSQFFGPGTRLTVL.

This chain connects TRBV30 to TRBJ2-1, with a tentative D call TRBD2 (5 bases). Trimming shortened V by 3 bases and J by 6 bases, and 9 bases separated the two germline ends. The CDR3 is 12 amino acids. Germline CDR1 is GTSNPN and CDR2 is SVGIG (reference sequence). The CDR3 is CAWRGTSNEQFF. The CDR3 DNA reads as TGTGCCTGGAGGGGAACTAGCAATGAGCAGTTCTTC.

This chain uses TRBV4-1 with TRBJ2-3; the match to TRBD2 covers 9 bases. CDR1 is MGHRA, CDR2 YSYEKL, per germline. The V and J ends lost 0 bases and 6 bases, in that order; junction bases with no gene match: 13. The CDR3 runs to 18 residues. In DNA form, the CDR3 reads TGCGCCAGCAGCCAAGATAGGAGGAGCGGGGGGTTTTTGGATACGCAGTATTTT. Translating it yields CASSQDRRSGGFLDTQYF.

V is TRBV6-5 and J is TRBJ1-2; D might be TRBD1 (5 bases). Trimming took 4 bases from V and 0 from J, leaving 9 bases between them. CDR3 length: 14 residues. In germline, CDR1 is MNHEY, CDR2 SVGAGI. The CDR3 loop is CASSSTRANYGYTF. In DNA form, the CDR3 reads TGTGCCAGCAGTTCAACCAGGGCTAACTATGGCTACACCTTC.

Concerning this clone: The sample contains more than one DNA sequence encoding this CDR3. V is TRBV2 and J is TRBJ2-1; TRBD2 matches at 7 bases. Losses at the gene ends were 7 bases for V and 0 bases for J; bases not matched to a gene: 9. Germline-derived CDR1 and CDR2 are SNHLY and FYNNEI. The CDR3 sequence is 16 residues long. The CDR3: CASTSGVMSSYNEQFF. The CDR3 coding sequence is TGTGCCAGCACAAGCGGGGTGATGAGCTCCTACAATGAGCAGTTCTTC.

The CDR3 sequence is CASSHQGLAGVTGELFF. The DNA for the CDR3 is TGCGCCAGCAGCCATCAAGGACTAGCGGGCGTTACCGGGGAGCTGTTTTTT. This chain joins TRBV4-1 and TRBJ2-2; the match to TRBD2 covers 11 bases. The CDR3 totals 17 residues. Germline V gene data show CDR1 as MGHRA and CDR2 as YSYEKL. Trimming removed 3 bases from V and 5 bases from J; junction bases left unmatched: 8.

The rearrangement uses TRBV4-1 and TRBJ2-5, with D uncertain. V lost 0 bases, J lost 6 bases, and 17 bases lay in between. The CDR3 sequence is 16 residues long. Germline V CDR1 and CDR2: MGHRA, YSYEKL. The CDR3 reads CASSQEGVVGSKTQYF. DNA of the CDR3: TGCGCCAGCAGCCAAGAGGGCGTTGTCGGTTCCAAGACCCAGTACTTC.

The rearrangement uses TRBV7-2 and TRBJ1-6; 7 nucleotides line up with TRBD1. The CDR3 has 17 amino acids. V trimming: 0 bases; J trimming: 2 bases; junction bases outside the gene matches: 4. Germline CDR1 SGHTA, CDR2 FQGNSA. The CDR3: CASSLAQTGAYNSPLHF. The CDR3 coding sequence is TGTGCCAGCAGCTTAGCCCAAACAGGGGCCTATAATTCACCCCTCCACTTT.

The V gene is TRBV5-5, the J gene TRBJ2-2, with 7 bases identical to TRBD1. V lost 0 bases and J lost 7; bases outside the gene matches: 15. This CDR3 is built from 18 residues. Germline CDR1 is SGHKS and CDR2 is YYEKEE (reference sequence). The CDR3 sequence: CASSLGEGGAVWNGELFF. In nucleotides, the CDR3 is TGTGCCAGCAGCTTGGGGGAAGGGGGCGCCGTCTGGAACGGGGAGCTGTTTTTT. The full variable domain, rest sourced from reference TRBV5-5 and TRBJ2-2, is DAGVTQSPTHLIKTRGQQVTLRCSPISGHKSVSWYQQVLGQGPQFIFQYYEKEERGRGNFPDRFSARQFPNYSSELNVNALLLGDSALYLCASSLGEGGAVWNGELFFGEGSRLTVL.

J is TRBJ2-3 and V is TRBV6-1; 7 bases are shared with TRBD2. Germline CDR1 is MNHNS and CDR2 is SASEGT. V shed 5 bases and J 4 bases; nucleotides not matched to a gene: 3. This CDR3 is built from 13 residues. The CDR3: CASSWEGADTQYF. The CDR3 coding sequence is TGTGCCAGCAGTTGGGAGGGCGCAGATACGCAGTATTTT.

The chain carries TRBV9 and TRBJ1-2, with 9 bases fitting TRBD1. Per germline, CDR1 SGDLS and CDR2 YYNGEE. J gave up 3 bases and V 0 bases, and 6 bases lay outside the gene matches. The CDR3 has 16 amino acids. Written as DNA, the CDR3 is TGTGCCAGCAGCGTAGGGGACAGGGATCACTACTATGGCTACACCTTC. Protein sequence: CASSVGDRDHYYGYTF.

This clone was seen once. The V call is TRBV4-1, the J call TRBJ2-3; 8 positions agree with TRBD2. The V gene's germline CDR1 is MGHRA and CDR2 YSYEKL. The CDR3 runs 17 residues. The V segment lost 2 bases and the J segment 1 base; nucleotides outside the gene matches: 8. CDR3 DNA sequence: TGCGCCAGCAGCCAAACTTCGGGGGGGCCTCGCACAGATACGCAGTATTTT. The encoded protein is CASSQTSGGPRTDTQYF.

This chain links TRBV6-5 with TRBJ2-3; a possible D gene is TRBD2 (6 bases). The CDR3 consists of 15 residues. The V and J ends lost 2 bases and 3 bases respectively, with 12 bases between them. The germline CDR1 and CDR2 sequences are MNHEY and SVGAGI. CDR3 sequence reads: CASSYRGKKTDTQYF. The CDR3 region has the DNA TGTGCCAGCAGTTACCGGGGGAAGAAGACAGATACGCAGTATTTT.

This chain connects TRBV5-5 to TRBJ2-5, with a weak D call TRBD1 (6 bases). V was clipped by 4 bases and J by 2 bases, with 15 bases between them. The CDR3 has 15 amino acids. In germline, CDR1 is SGHKS, CDR2 YYEKEE (reference sequence). The CDR3 nucleotides read TGTGCCAGCAGCGCGACAGGTTCCATACAAGAGACCCAGTACTTC. Protein sequence: CASSATGSIQETQYF. Full variable domain (missing parts from reference TRBV5-5 and TRBJ2-5): DAGVTQSPTHLIKTRGQQVTLRCSPISGHKSVSWYQQVLGQGPQFIFQYYEKEERGRGNFPDRFSARQFPNYSSELNVNALLLGDSALYLCASSATGSIQETQYFGPGTRLLVL.

The rearrangement uses TRBV2 and TRBJ2-3; D gene unclear. The CDR3 is 11 residues long. V lost 4 bases and J lost 3, with 2 bases in between. Germline values: CDR1 SNHLY, CDR2 FYNNEI. The CDR3 coding sequence is TGTGCCAGCAGTGTAACAGATACGCAGTATTTT. It encodes CASSVTDTQYF.

The genes are TRBV5-1 and TRBJ2-7, with 11 bases lining up with TRBD2. The J segment lost 3 bases and the V segment lost 4 bases, leaving 12 bases of the junction unmatched. CDR1 is SGHRS and CDR2 is YFSETQ in the germline V gene. The CDR3 covers 17 residues. The CDR3 sequence: CASSPLVIAGGLYEQYF. The DNA for the CDR3 is TGCGCCAGCAGCCCCCTTGTGATAGCGGGGGGGCTCTACGAGCAGTACTTC.

Worth noting for this clone: Relative to the germline gene, one junction end is altered; a read error may explain this. This chain joins TRBV6-4 and TRBJ1-1, with D perhaps TRBD1 (5 bases). CDR3 size: 11 residues. Germline lookup yields CDR1 MRHNA and CDR2 SNTAGT. The CDR3 sequence: CANRQNAEAFF. The CDR3 DNA is TGTGCCAACAGACAGAACGCTGAAGCTTTCTTT.

This chain joins TRBV7-9 and TRBJ2-7, with D maybe TRBD2 (5 bases). This CDR3 contains 14 residues. Germline assignment: CDR1 SEHNR and CDR2 FQNEAQ (reference sequence). V was shortened by 4 bases and J by 2 bases, with 12 bases between the two germline ends. DNA for the CDR3: TGTGCCAGCAGCTCTTTGGACTCGGCCTACGAGCAGTACTTC. It codes for CASSSLDSAYEQYF.

This rearrangement joins TRBV4-1 to TRBJ2-7, with D perhaps matching TRBD1 (6 bases). Trimming took 2 bases from V and 4 from J, leaving 12 bases between them. The CDR3 contains 14 residues. Germline CDR1 reads MGHRA; CDR2 reads YSYEKL. The CDR3, as DNA: TGCGCCAGCAGCCAATACGGGGACACTTACGAGCAGTACTTC. Translation gives CASSQYGDTYEQYF.